The sequence of this T cell receptor beta chain was determined in a study of T cell repertoires in cytomegalovirus infection. Across the study: Peptides in the study included HLA-C-restricted and HLA-B-restricted CMV epitopes.

The CDR3 has 15 amino acids. Germline loops: CDR1 LNHDA, CDR2 SQIVND (reference sequence). V shed 7 bases and J 5 bases; nucleotides not matched to a gene: 11. Note on this clonotype: The target antigen is unknown.

TCRdb re-called the reads with MiXCR, one entry per CDR3 protein. The table has around 900,000 distinct CDR3 sequences, roughly a third seen once. Points from the study as a whole: The ex vivo response was dominated by HLA-C-restricted CMV-specific TCR beta clonotypes.

The chain carries TRBV19 and TRBJ1-1, with TRBD1 identical over 9 bases. The sequencing used cultured CD8+ T cells from PBMCs, collected from culture after CMV antigen stimulation. The TCR was taken from a human donor in good health (CMV status not recorded). Some clones in this sample may be carry-over from other donors' samples. The DNA for the CDR3 is TGTGCCAGTACCGATTCCGGGACAGGGTGGACTGAAGCTTTCTTT. This sequence encodes CASTDSGTGWTEAFF. Complete variable domain (other parts from reference TRBV19 and TRBJ1-1): DGGITQSPKYLFRKEGQNVTLSCEQNLNHDAMYWYRQDPGQGLRLIYYSQIVNDFQKGDIAEGYSVSREKKESFPLTVTSAQKNPTAFYLCASTDSGTGWTEAFFGQGTRLTVV.